This T cell receptor (beta chain) was obtained from a study of shared clonotypes between healthy human individuals. Several immunoSEQ 96-well plates shared each subset's DNA, each plate a replicate. Produced via immunoSEQ multiplex PCR; TCRdb's table is partial and in-frame only. The profile shows 2 million to 2.5 million clones, 90% to 96% of them singletons. Germline-derived CDR1 and CDR2 are MNHNY and SVGAGI (reference sequence). V lost 3 bases and J 6 bases, leaving 9 bases between the germline ends. CDR3 length equals 12 residues. Worth noting for this clone: Its antigen is unidentified.

Study-level results: Limited genetic and exposure-history diversity came from having few donors. The study found about 5% of naive CD4 clonotypes shared across a few donors.

The chain links TRBV6-6 to TRBJ2-7, with D unclear. Source material: naive CD4+ T cells sorted from blood. Regarding subset: CD45RA+ positively selected. The sequence was obtained from a young man in good health. CDR3 protein: CASSYRSAEQYF. The CDR3 DNA reads as TGTGCCAGCAGTTATCGGAGCGCCGAGCAGTACTTC.